The 31 T cell receptor beta chains given below trace back to one sample, sequenced in a study of blood T cell repertoires in COVID-19. This table comes from immunoSEQ multiplex PCR, and its TCRdb copy is limited to in-frame clones, with some not included. In the table there are more than 110,000 clones, around 82% of which are singletons. The sequencing sample was made of PBMCs or T cells enriched from blood (not recorded which). Source of these receptors: a woman aged 45-59 years who had recovered from COVID-19.

The chain carries TRBV29-1 and TRBJ2-6; D perhaps matches TRBD1 (6 bases). Germline V CDR1 and CDR2: SQVTM, ANQGSEA. This CDR3 is built from 16 residues. V was pared by 4 bases and J by 0 bases, with 13 bases between. The CDR3 region has the DNA TGCAGCGTTGCCCGGGACATTGACTCTGGGGCCAACGTCCTGACTTTC. Translating gives CSVARDIDSGANVLTF.

The CDR3 reads CATSRDRAGGNTIYF. DNA of the CDR3: TGTGCCACCAGCAGAGATAGGGCAGGGGGGAACACCATATATTTT. V usage is TRBV15 and J usage is TRBJ1-3; 7 nucleotides match TRBD1. The J segment lost 7 bases and the V segment lost 0 bases, leaving 6 bases of the junction unmatched. There are 15 residues in the CDR3. CDR1 and CDR2 from the germline V gene are LNHNV and YYDKDF (reference sequence).

The chain uses TRBV11-2 and TRBJ1-4; 8 positions match TRBD1. Germline CDR1 SGHAT, CDR2 FQNNGV. The CDR3 runs 16 residues. V was clipped by 1 base and J by 7 bases; unmatched bases: 8. Written as DNA, the CDR3 is TGTGCCAGCAGCTTAGCCCAGGGGGCGTTGGGTGAAAAACTGTTTTTT. This encodes CASSLAQGALGEKLFF.

The chain carries TRBV10-3 and TRBJ1-5, with TRBD1 identical over 9 bases. V dropped 6 bases and J dropped 6; count of bases not matched to a gene: 6. Per germline, CDR1 ENHRY and CDR2 SYGVKD. The CDR3 runs 14 residues. CDR3 nucleotide sequence: TGTGCCATCAGCACGGACAGGGGAGCTCAGCCCCAGCATTTT. Its protein is CAISTDRGAQPQHF.

The chain links TRBV3-1 (or the pseudogene TRBV3-2) to TRBJ1-1; no clear D gene. The CDR3 runs to 14 residues. V was trimmed by 0 bases and J by 4 bases, leaving 9 bases between them. In germline, CDR1 is LGHDT, CDR2 YNNKEL (reference sequence). DNA for the CDR3: TGTGCCAGCAGCCAAGATCGAGGCGGCACTGAAGCTTTCTTT. Its translation: CASSQDRGGTEAFF.

The V and J genes are TRBV29-1 and TRBJ1-2; no clear D. Germline lookup yields CDR1 SQVTM and CDR2 ANQGSEA. The CDR3 runs to 12 residues. V was trimmed by 3 bases and J by 8 bases, leaving 13 bases between them. CDR3 in amino acids: CSVDNAGSGYTF. In DNA, the CDR3 is TGCAGCGTTGATAATGCGGGGAGCGGCTACACCTTC.

The rearrangement links TRBV6-6 to TRBJ1-6; D not resolved. CDR1 and CDR2 (germline): MNHNY, SVGAGI (reference sequence). V was clipped by 0 bases and J by 8 bases, with 8 bases between them. This CDR3 has 14 residues. In nucleotides, the CDR3 is TGTGCCAGCAGTTACTCCGAGGAGGATTCACCCCTCCACTTT. Its translation is CASSYSEEDSPLHF.

This chain connects TRBV10-1 to TRBJ1-3, with 8 bases identical to TRBD1. The J segment lost 3 bases and the V segment lost 4 bases, leaving 11 bases of the junction unmatched. Per germline, CDR1 WNHNN and CDR2 SYGVQD (reference sequence). The CDR3 has 17 residues. In nucleotides, the CDR3 is TGCGCCAGCAGTGGGGGGTGGCAGGGGGCGGGTGGAAACACCATATATTTT. Protein sequence: CASSGGWQGAGGNTIYF.

V is TRBV30 and J is TRBJ1-3; possibly TRBD1 for D (5 bases). Trimming pared 4 bases from V and 2 bases from J, leaving 9 bases between. The CDR3 extends over 13 amino acids. Germline V gene sequence: CDR1 GTSNPN, CDR2 SVGIG (reference sequence). This chain's CDR3 is CAWKRGAGNTIYF. Here the CDR3 DNA reads TGTGCCTGGAAACGGGGGGCTGGAAACACCATATATTTT.

The chain uses TRBV4-1 and TRBJ1-4; D possibly corresponds to TRBD1 (5 bases). Looked up from germline, CDR1 is MGHRA and CDR2 is YSYEKL. Trimming stripped 4 bases from V and 8 bases from J, with 5 bases between. The CDR3 consists of 11 residues. CDR3 in amino acids: CASSPGEKLFF. In DNA, the CDR3 is TGCGCCAGCAGCCCAGGGGAAAAACTGTTTTTT.

The CDR3 DNA follows: TGTGCCAGCAGCCAAGATAACAGGGAAGAGAATGGCTACACCTTC. It yields the protein CASSQDNREENGYTF. The rearrangement uses TRBV3-1 (or the pseudogene TRBV3-2) and TRBJ1-2; a possible D gene is TRBD1 (6 bases). V was cut by 0 bases and J by 6 bases, with 14 bases left in between. CDR1 is LGHDT, CDR2 YNNKEL, per germline (reference sequence). The CDR3 extends over 15 amino acids.

V usage is TRBV2 and J usage is TRBJ1-1, with D possibly being TRBD1 (5 bases). V was pared by 6 bases and J by 4 bases, with 12 bases between. The germline V gene has CDR1 SNHLY and CDR2 FYNNEI. The CDR3 contains 13 residues. The CDR3 nucleotides read TGTGCCAGCAGATTCGGGGGTTCCACTGAAGCTTTCTTT. Encoded protein: CASRFGGSTEAFF.

This chain links TRBV28 with TRBJ1-6; D is perhaps TRBD1 (5 bases). Germline CDR1 is MDHEN and CDR2 is SYDVKM. The V and J ends lost 4 bases and 9 bases respectively, with 13 bases between them. This CDR3 has 14 amino acids. CDR3: CASSSPQGFSPLHF. In nucleotides, the CDR3 is TGTGCCAGCAGTTCTCCCCAGGGATTTTCACCCCTCCACTTT.

The J gene is TRBJ1-2, the V gene TRBV7-3, with D uncertain. This CDR3 has 15 residues. Germline CDR1 and CDR2: SGHTA and FQGTGA. Between the trimmed V and J ends, which lost 3 bases and 3 bases, there was a span of 14 bases. CDR3 loop: CASSFYDVRDYGYTF. CDR3 sequence (DNA): TGTGCCAGCAGCTTCTATGACGTCCGGGACTATGGCTACACCTTC.

This sequence joins TRBV11-2 and TRBJ2-3; a possible D gene is TRBD2 (6 bases). The CDR3 sequence is 13 residues long. CDR1 and CDR2 (germline): SGHAT, FQNNGV. Trimming took 9 bases from V and 3 from J, leaving 13 bases between them. CDR3 region: CASQELATDTQYF. The CDR3 bases are TGTGCCAGTCAGGAACTAGCAACAGATACGCAGTATTTT.

This clone was detected a few times. The V gene is TRBV6-5, the J gene TRBJ1-6; D possibly corresponds to TRBD1 (6 bases). This CDR3 contains 15 residues. Germline values: CDR1 MNHEY, CDR2 SVGAGI. Trimming took 6 bases from V and 9 from J, leaving 18 bases between them. The CDR3 sequence is CASSPTGNSGSPLHF. As DNA, the CDR3 is TGTGCCAGCAGCCCGACAGGAAACTCGGGTTCACCCCTCCACTTT.

The chain uses TRBV30 and TRBJ2-3; a possible D gene is TRBD2 (6 bases). Germline V gives CDR1 GTSNPN, CDR2 SVGIG (reference sequence). The CDR3 totals 12 residues. Trimming cost V 0 bases and J 6 bases, with 7 bases left between them. The CDR3 protein is CAWSVRGDTQYF. The CDR3 region has the DNA TGTGCCTGGAGTGTACGGGGGGATACGCAGTATTTT.

This sequence joins TRBV11-2 and TRBJ1-3; 8 bases are shared with TRBD1. CDR1 and CDR2 (germline): SGHAT, FQNNGV. Trimming took 1 base from V and 3 from J; bases not matched to a gene: 8. The CDR3 has 17 residues. The CDR3 DNA reads as TGTGCCAGCAGCTTAGTCCAGGGGGCGAGCGGTGGAAACACCATATATTTT. Protein sequence: CASSLVQGASGGNTIYF.

The rearrangement joins TRBV2 to TRBJ1-2; maybe TRBD1 (5 bases). CDR3 length equals 11 residues. Per the germline V gene, CDR1 is SNHLY and CDR2 is FYNNEI. Trimming removed 4 bases at V and 5 bases at J, with 5 bases between. The CDR3 region has the DNA TGTGCCAGCAGTGGGACATATGGCTACACCTTC. It yields the protein CASSGTYGYTF.

In DNA form, the CDR3 reads TGTGCCAGCAGCAAGAGGGGACTAGCGGGGACAGATACGCAGTATTTT. Amino acids: CASSKRGLAGTDTQYF. This sequence joins TRBV7-2 and TRBJ2-3; 13 nucleotides align to TRBD2. The CDR3 runs 16 residues. Germline V gene sequence: CDR1 SGHTA, CDR2 FQGNSA. V lost 5 bases to trimming and J lost 3 bases; unmatched junction nucleotides: 5.

This clone came up many times. The CDR3 bases are TGTGCCACCAGCAGCTACGGGGGTGTCTATGGCTACACCTTC. Protein sequence: CATSSYGGVYGYTF. V and J are TRBV15 and TRBJ1-2; D might be TRBD1 (5 bases). V lost 3 bases to trimming and J lost 4 bases, with 12 bases between them. Germline loops: CDR1 LNHNV, CDR2 YYDKDF (reference sequence). The CDR3 consists of 14 residues.

The chain has TRBV28 and TRBJ2-7, with 10 nucleotides matching TRBD1. J lost 4 bases, V lost 8 bases, and 5 bases had no gene match. Looked up from germline, CDR1 is MDHEN and CDR2 is SYDVKM. This CDR3 has 13 residues. The CDR3 DNA follows: TGTGCCAGCGGGGCGGGACAGGGGTACGAGCAGTACTTC. This sequence encodes CASGAGQGYEQYF.

The chain links TRBV19 to TRBJ2-5; TRBD1 aligns across 7 bases. Germline lookup yields CDR1 LNHDA and CDR2 SQIVND (reference sequence). The CDR3 is made up of 13 amino acids. Trimming removed 6 bases from V and 5 bases from J; junction bases left unmatched: 6. The CDR3 protein is CASSKQGRETQYF. DNA of the CDR3: TGTGCCAGTAGCAAACAGGGGCGGGAGACCCAGTACTTC.

The chain uses TRBV20-1 and TRBJ2-7; 7 nucleotides line up with TRBD1. Germline V gene lookup returns CDR1 DFQATT and CDR2 SNEGSKA (reference sequence). This CDR3 is 11 amino acids long. J gave up 5 bases and V 2 bases, and 0 bases lay outside the gene matches. This CDR3 is CSARQGDEQYF. CDR3 nucleotide sequence: TGCAGTGCTAGACAGGGGGACGAGCAGTACTTC.

This sequence joins TRBV6-1 and TRBJ1-3; 10 nucleotides match TRBD1. Germline loops: CDR1 MNHNS, CDR2 SASEGT. Unmatched junction bases numbered 6, after V lost 2 bases and J lost 5 bases. CDR3 length: 16 residues. CDR3 region: CASSEQGQGNRNTIYF. The CDR3 DNA sequence: TGTGCCAGCAGTGAACAGGGACAGGGGAATAGAAACACCATATATTTT.

The rearrangement uses TRBV7-2 and TRBJ1-1; 7 bases agree with TRBD1. Germline lookup yields CDR1 SGHTA and CDR2 FQGNSA. This CDR3 spans 14 amino acids. Germline trimming cut 5 bases from V and 4 bases from J; bases unmatched to any gene: 7. CDR3 nucleotides: TGTGCCAGCAGCCTCAGACAGGGTAGCACTGAAGCTTTCTTT. Encoded protein: CASSLRQGSTEAFF. Together with reference TRBV7-2 and TRBJ1-1, the CDR3 gives the full variable domain: GAGVSQSPSNKVTEKGKDVELRCDPISGHTALYWYRQSLGQGLEFLIYFQGNSAPDKSGLPSDRFSAERTGGSVSTLTIQRTQQEDSAVYLCASSLRQGSTEAFFGQGTRLTVV.

The chain employs TRBV19 and TRBJ2-5; no reliable D call. The CDR3 consists of 15 residues. From germline, CDR1 is LNHDA and CDR2 SQIVND (reference sequence). V was shortened by 1 base and J by 2 bases, with 11 bases between the two germline ends. The CDR3 region has the DNA TGTGCCAGTAGTATAGGGAGTTTTAAACAAGAGACCCAGTACTTC. Translation gives CASSIGSFKQETQYF.

The V and J genes are TRBV6-4 and TRBJ1-2; 7 positions match TRBD1. Germline CDR1 is MRHNA and CDR2 is SNTAGT. The CDR3 contains 14 residues. The CDR3 protein is CASRGTVGYYGYTF. CDR3 DNA sequence: TGTGCGAGCCGGGGGACAGTTGGATACTATGGCTACACCTTC.

The chain carries TRBV6-6 and TRBJ2-2; 9 positions agree with TRBD2. V gave up 5 bases and J gave up 0 bases; unmatched junction bases: 16. Germline lookup yields CDR1 MNHNY and CDR2 SVGAGI (reference sequence). The CDR3 runs 20 residues. In DNA, the CDR3 is TGTGCCAGCAGTCACCCAGGTGGTAGCGGGGGATTTCCGAACACCGGGGAGCTGTTTTTT. It yields the protein CASSHPGGSGGFPNTGELFF.

V usage is TRBV7-9 and J usage is TRBJ2-3; D is perhaps TRBD1 (5 bases). The V and J ends lost 5 bases and 2 bases respectively, with 17 bases between them. CDR3 length: 16 residues. The germline gives CDR1 SEHNR, CDR2 FQNEAQ (reference sequence). CDR3 nucleotides: TGTGCCAGCAGCACAACCGGACATATGCCCACAGATACGCAGTATTTT. It is translated as CASSTTGHMPTDTQYF.

The chain has TRBV19 and TRBJ2-3, with 7 positions matching TRBD1. CDR3 length: 14 residues. From germline, CDR1 is LNHDA and CDR2 SQIVND (reference sequence). J was trimmed by 1 base and V by 5 bases; bases with no gene match: 3. The CDR3 is CASSPDRGTDTQYF. As DNA, the CDR3 is TGTGCCAGTAGTCCAGACAGGGGCACAGATACGCAGTATTTT.